The 19 T cell receptor beta chains presented below share a single source sample, sequenced in a study of T cells in Graves' hyperthyroidism and ophthalmopathy. Amplification of TCR beta CDR3 regions used RNA as the template. Carried out on the TCR CDR3, a first-round RT-PCR used the HTBI primer set. TCRdb redid the calling of the multiplex PCR reads with MiXCR, one entry per CDR3 protein. Counted here are roughly 740,000 distinct CDR3 sequences, 16% occurring once; the ten biggest clones make up around 8%. Sample: blood. Every receptor here comes from a man between 18 and 35 years old with Graves' hyperthyroidism.

This clonotype was counted only a few times. Here the CDR3 reads CASSQDSWSSTEAFF. As DNA, the CDR3 is TGTGCCAGCAGCCAAGATTCTTGGTCGAGCACTGAAGCTTTCTTT. This chain joins TRBV14 and TRBJ1-1; the D is unclear. The CDR3 has 15 residues. The germline V and J ends were trimmed by 0 bases and 4 bases, with 12 bases remaining between them. In germline, CDR1 is SGHDN, CDR2 FVKESK.

This clonotype came up many times. The chain employs TRBV30 and TRBJ1-5, with D unresolved. The V and J ends lost 1 base and 3 bases respectively, with 10 bases between them. The germline CDR1 and CDR2 sequences are GTSNPN and SVGIG (reference sequence). The CDR3 runs to 14 residues. The CDR3 loop reads CAWSARGYNQPQHF. The DNA for the CDR3 is TGTGCCTGGAGTGCCCGAGGTTACAATCAGCCCCAGCATTTT.

With regard to this clonotype: A much bigger clone sits one base away, suggesting this may be a read error. The rearrangement joins TRBV25-1 to TRBJ2-1; the D is unclear. CDR1 and CDR2 from the germline V gene are MGHDK and SYGVNS. The length of the CDR3 is 15 residues. Between the trimmed V and J ends, which lost 4 bases and 0 bases, there was a span of 10 bases. The CDR3 loop reads CASSVGALSYNEQFF. CDR3 in DNA: TGTGCCAGCAGTGTCGGAGCGCTCTCCTACAATGAGCAGTTCTTC.

This clonotype was observed a few times. The rearrangement uses TRBV20-1 and TRBJ2-1; no reliable D call. The CDR3 covers 13 residues. Looked up from germline, CDR1 is DFQATT and CDR2 is SNEGSKA (reference sequence). The germline V and J ends were trimmed by 5 bases and 0 bases, with 8 bases remaining between them. The CDR3 loop is CSAPRSSYNEQFF. DNA of the CDR3: TGCAGTGCTCCGAGGAGCTCCTACAATGAGCAGTTCTTC.

This clonotype was picked up many times. This CDR3 is CAISGPGQGDSQETQYF. CDR3 DNA sequence: TGTGCCATCAGTGGCCCCGGACAGGGGGACTCCCAAGAGACCCAGTACTTC. V and J are TRBV10-3 and TRBJ2-5, with 10 bases fitting TRBD1. From germline, CDR1 is ENHRY and CDR2 SYGVKD. J was trimmed by 1 base and V by 4 bases; bases with no gene match: 9. The CDR3 length is 17 residues.

This chain connects TRBV24-1 to TRBJ1-2; 9 bases map to TRBD1. CDR3 length: 15 amino acids. Germline-derived CDR1 and CDR2 are KGHDR and SFDVKD. The ends lost 4 bases at V and 2 bases at J; junction bases unmatched: 4. The chain's CDR3 is CATSDPGTGNYGYTF. The CDR3 DNA is TGTGCCACCAGTGACCCGGGGACAGGGAACTATGGCTACACCTTC.

This clonotype was counted only a few times. The V call is TRBV6-2 or TRBV6-3, the J call TRBJ2-7; the match to TRBD2 covers 12 bases. With 8 bases clipped from V and 5 bases from J, the junction kept 4 bases outside the gene matches. There are 13 residues in the CDR3. Germline-derived CDR1 and CDR2 are MNHEY and SVGEGT. In nucleotides, the CDR3 is TGTGCCAGCGGAAGACTAGCGGGAGACGAGCAGTACTTC. Amino acids: CASGRLAGDEQYF.

This clonotype was counted only a few times. V gene TRBV7-9 combines with J gene TRBJ1-2, with TRBD1 matching over 7 bases. Germline loops: CDR1 SEHNR, CDR2 FQNEAQ (reference sequence). The CDR3 contains 16 residues. Trimming took 8 bases from V and 6 from J; bases not matched to a gene: 18. The CDR3 protein is CASQSGGTRGSDGYTF. The CDR3 coding sequence is TGTGCCAGCCAATCAGGGGGGACGAGAGGCTCGGATGGCTACACCTTC.

The rearrangement links TRBV24-1 to TRBJ1-5; 8 positions agree with TRBD1. Germline V CDR1 and CDR2: KGHDR, SFDVKD. The CDR3 is made up of 16 amino acids. V trimming: 4 bases; J trimming: 0 bases; junction bases outside the gene matches: 4. CDR3 loop: CATSDSGGYSNQPQHF. DNA of the CDR3: TGTGCCACCAGTGACTCAGGGGGCTATAGCAATCAGCCCCAGCATTTT.

At least ten counts were recorded for this clonotype. The chain uses TRBV20-1 and TRBJ2-5; the D call may be TRBD1 or TRBD2 (5 bases each). The germline V gene encodes CDR1 DFQATT and CDR2 SNEGSKA (reference sequence). With 5 bases removed from V and 4 bases from J, the gap between germline ends came to 20 bases. This CDR3 has 15 amino acids. The CDR3 DNA reads as TGCAGTGCTCCAACTTCAGGGTTAGGAGGAGAGACCCAGTACTTC. This codes for CSAPTSGLGGETQYF.

Concerning this clonotype: With a much larger clone just one base away, this may be a read error. J is TRBJ2-3 and V is TRBV28, with D tentatively TRBD2 (5 bases). The CDR3 totals 13 residues. Germline V gene sequence: CDR1 MDHEN, CDR2 SYDVKM. CDR3 nucleotides: TGTGCCAACAGTCCGCTAGCATCAAATACGCAGTATTTT. It is translated as CANSPLASNTQYF.

This clonotype came up once. The V and J genes are TRBV20-1 and TRBJ2-2, with D tentatively TRBD1 (5 bases). With 5 bases removed from V and 0 bases from J, the gap between germline ends came to 10 bases. The CDR3 loop spans 14 amino acids. From germline, CDR1 is DFQATT and CDR2 SNEGSKA (reference sequence). The CDR3 loop is CSAGAKSNTGELFF. The CDR3, as DNA: TGCAGTGCTGGGGCCAAATCGAACACCGGGGAGCTGTTTTTT.

The rearrangement uses TRBV16 and TRBJ2-3; D is undetermined. Germline CDR1 reads KGHSY; CDR2 reads FQNENV. With 4 bases removed from V and 4 bases from J, the gap between germline ends came to 12 bases. The CDR3 is 14 residues long. CDR3 protein: CASSLREVADTQYF. In nucleotides, the CDR3 is TGTGCCAGCAGCCTTAGGGAAGTCGCAGATACGCAGTATTTT.

The sample holds many counts of this clonotype. J is TRBJ2-1 and V is TRBV20-1; tentatively, D is TRBD2 (5 bases). The germline V and J ends were trimmed by 3 bases and 11 bases, with 20 bases remaining between them. CDR1 and CDR2 (germline): DFQATT, SNEGSKA (reference sequence). The CDR3 is 14 amino acids. CDR3 amino acids: CSASARAGSDKQFF. In DNA form, the CDR3 reads TGCAGTGCTAGCGCGAGGGCAGGCTCCGATAAGCAGTTCTTC.

The V and J genes are TRBV5-1 and TRBJ2-5; 13 nucleotides agree with TRBD2. V lost 5 bases, J lost 5 bases, and 3 bases stayed unmatched. This CDR3 comprises 14 residues. CDR1 is SGHRS and CDR2 is YFSETQ in the germline V gene. The CDR3 DNA follows: TGCGCCAGCAGGACTAGCGGGAGGAGGGAGACCCAGTACTTC. Translating gives CASRTSGRRETQYF.

The sample holds a few counts of this clonotype. DNA for the CDR3: TGCAGTGCTCCGGGACTAGATGGCTACACCTTC. Its translation is CSAPGLDGYTF. The genes are TRBV20-1 and TRBJ1-2, with a weak D call TRBD1 (5 bases). CDR1 and CDR2 (germline): DFQATT, SNEGSKA (reference sequence). The V end was cut by 5 bases, the J end by 6 bases, with 10 bases between. The CDR3 extends over 11 amino acids.

At least ten counts were recorded for this clonotype. The chain has TRBV7-9 and TRBJ2-7; maybe TRBD1 (5 bases). The germline V gene has CDR1 SEHNR and CDR2 FQNEAQ (reference sequence). Between the trimmed V and J ends, which lost 0 bases and 5 bases, there was a span of 8 bases. The CDR3 sequence is 13 residues long. The CDR3 region is CASSLAAGNEQYF. The CDR3 bases are TGTGCCAGCAGCTTAGCGGCAGGGAACGAGCAGTACTTC.

There are a few counts of this clonotype. The chain is built from TRBV4-3 and TRBJ2-3; D gene unclear. Deletions cut 3 bases from V and 6 bases from J, with 10 bases between. In germline, CDR1 is LGHNA, CDR2 YSLEER. This CDR3 spans 13 amino acids. The CDR3 DNA is TGCGCCAGCAGCCACCGACCCCGTGATACGCAGTATTTT. It yields the protein CASSHRPRDTQYF.

The chain couples TRBV6-5 to TRBJ1-3; 8 bases are a match to TRBD1. The V gene end was trimmed by 0 bases and the J gene end by 4 bases; junction bases not matched to a gene: 5. Germline CDR1 MNHEY, CDR2 SVGAGI. The CDR3 is made up of 16 amino acids. CDR3 region: CASSYSQGARGNTIYF. The CDR3 DNA reads TGTGCCAGCAGTTACTCGCAGGGGGCGCGAGGAAACACCATATATTTT.